Shown below are 27 T cell receptor beta chains from a single sample sequenced in a study of shared clonotypes between healthy human individuals. The data were produced by immunoSEQ multiplex PCR, yet TCRdb's version contains in-frame clones alone and is incomplete. The sample holds about 180,000 clones; 85% to 95% are singletons and the top ten take around 0.067%. Sequences were obtained from naive CD4+ T cells sorted from blood. The sample's subset: CD45RA+ positively selected. The receptors were gathered from a woman in her thirties in good health.

The chain recombines TRBV20-1 with TRBJ1-1; maybe TRBD1 (5 bases). CDR1 and CDR2 from the germline V gene are DFQATT and SNEGSKA (reference sequence). The V and J ends lost 5 bases and 6 bases respectively, with 7 bases between them. The CDR3 is 10 amino acids. CDR3 nucleotide sequence: TGCAGTGCTTGGACATCTGAAGCTTTCTTT. Translated: CSAWTSEAFF.

This clone was seen once. The chain recombines TRBV28 with TRBJ2-7; D is uncertain. Deletions cut 5 bases from V and 7 bases from J, with 9 bases between. The length of the CDR3 is 11 residues. CDR1 is MDHEN, CDR2 SYDVKM, per germline. The CDR3 reads CASSGSREQYF. DNA for the CDR3: TGTGCCAGCAGTGGCTCCAGGGAGCAGTACTTC. Full variable domain (rest looked up from reference TRBV28 and TRBJ2-7): DVKVTQSSRYLVKRTGEKVFLECVQDMDHENMFWYRQDPGLGLRLIYFSYDVKMKEKGDIPEGYSVSREKKERFSLILESASTNQTSMYLCASSGSREQYFGPGTRLTVT.

V gene TRBV19 combines with J gene TRBJ2-3, with 7 bases matching TRBD2. Losses at the gene ends were 3 bases for V and 3 bases for J; bases not matched to a gene: 6. CDR1 and CDR2 (germline): LNHDA, SQIVND (reference sequence). The CDR3 is made up of 15 amino acids. In DNA form, the CDR3 reads TGTGCCAGTAGTATGAAGCGGGATTCAACAGATACGCAGTATTTT. Protein: CASSMKRDSTDTQYF.

The chain couples TRBV19 to TRBJ2-1, with 7 bases fitting TRBD2. V was clipped by 5 bases and J by 8 bases; unmatched bases: 9. Looked up from germline, CDR1 is LNHDA and CDR2 is SQIVND (reference sequence). This CDR3 spans 14 amino acids. In nucleotides, the CDR3 is TGTGCCAGTAGTCCGAGAGCGGGATTACATGAGCAGTTCTTC. Translated: CASSPRAGLHEQFF.

The rearrangement uses TRBV7-9 and TRBJ2-5, with D perhaps matching TRBD1 (5 bases). The tail of the sequence fits TRBJ2-7 better, so the J call may be wrong. The CDR3 is made up of 13 amino acids. Germline V CDR1 and CDR2: SEHNR, FQNEAQ (reference sequence). This CDR3 reads CASSSRGSYEQYF. As DNA, the CDR3 is TGTGCCAGCAGCTCTAGGGGCTCCTACGAGCAGTACTTC.

This sequence joins TRBV14 and TRBJ1-4; TRBD1 agrees at 7 bases. CDR3 length: 16 residues. The V segment lost 2 bases and the J segment 8 bases; nucleotides outside the gene matches: 11. Germline V gene lookup returns CDR1 SGHDN and CDR2 FVKESK. This chain's CDR3 is CASSQRQGVRQEKLFF. CDR3 nucleotides: TGTGCCAGCAGCCAACGACAGGGAGTTCGTCAGGAAAAACTGTTTTTT.

CDR3 coding DNA: TGTGCCATCGGGGCCGGGACTACCTACGAGCAGTACTTC. The encoded protein is CAIGAGTTYEQYF. The V gene is TRBV10-3, the J gene TRBJ2-5, with 7 bases matching TRBD2. TRBJ2-7 matches the DNA end more closely, so the J call is doubtful. The germline gives CDR1 ENHRY, CDR2 SYGVKD. The CDR3 runs to 13 residues.

The chain is built from TRBV19 and TRBJ2-7, with D perhaps matching TRBD2 (6 bases). Germline V gene lookup returns CDR1 LNHDA and CDR2 SQIVND (reference sequence). Trimming shortened V by 3 bases and J by 0 bases, and 12 bases separated the two germline ends. This CDR3 is 15 amino acids long. CDR3 nucleotides: TGTGCCAGTAGTATCGGGTCTAGCGCCTCCTACGAGCAGTACTTC. Protein: CASSIGSSASYEQYF.

J is TRBJ1-4 and V is TRBV19, with 8 nucleotides matching TRBD1. Germline lookup yields CDR1 LNHDA and CDR2 SQIVND (reference sequence). The CDR3 is 17 residues long. The V segment lost 4 bases and the J segment 0 bases; nucleotides outside the gene matches: 7. The CDR3 spells CASSRSRGRSTNEKLFF. In DNA form, the CDR3 reads TGTGCCAGTAGTAGGTCCAGGGGGCGGTCAACTAATGAAAAACTGTTTTTT.

The V and J genes are TRBV28 and TRBJ1-2; D gene unclear. The CDR3 sequence is 12 residues long. CDR1 MDHEN and CDR2 SYDVKM come from the germline V gene. The V end lost 5 bases, the J end lost 2 bases, and 6 bases lay between the germline ends. The CDR3 region is CASSAINYGYTF. The CDR3 DNA reads as TGTGCCAGCAGTGCGATAAACTATGGCTACACCTTC.

The table lists this clone with a few counts. CDR3 residues: CASSSGQGSHYF. CDR3 in DNA: TGTGCCAGCAGTTCGGGACAGGGTAGCCACTACTTC. This chain links TRBV28 with TRBJ2-7; TRBD1 agrees at 9 bases. Germline trimming cut 4 bases from V and 13 bases from J; bases unmatched to any gene: 8. The germline V gene has CDR1 MDHEN and CDR2 SYDVKM. This CDR3 spans 12 amino acids.

The V gene is TRBV5-8, the J gene TRBJ2-7, with 11 nucleotides matching TRBD2. Germline trimming cut 4 bases from V and 0 bases from J; bases unmatched to any gene: 12. CDR1 and CDR2 (germline): SGHTS, YDEGEE. This CDR3 contains 18 residues. The CDR3 here is CASSQPGGLAVSSYEQYF. The CDR3 nucleotides are TGTGCCAGCAGCCAACCAGGGGGACTAGCGGTCAGCTCCTACGAGCAGTACTTC.

This clone was seen a few times. This chain uses TRBV28 with TRBJ2-7, with D uncertain. Germline values: CDR1 MDHEN, CDR2 SYDVKM. CDR3 size: 11 residues. The germline V and J ends were trimmed by 2 bases and 2 bases, with 1 base remaining between them. The CDR3 DNA is TGTGCCAGCAGTTTAGCCTACGAGCAGTACTTC. As protein: CASSLAYEQYF.

The genes are TRBV10-1 and TRBJ2-7; weak D call: TRBD1 (5 bases). The CDR3 loop spans 16 amino acids. Germline V gene sequence: CDR1 WNHNN, CDR2 SYGVQD (reference sequence). V shed 4 bases and J shed 0 bases, with 16 bases lying between them. The CDR3 DNA is TGCGCCAGCAGTGTGGTGCGGCAGGGAAGCTCCTACGAGCAGTACTTC. Translating it yields CASSVVRQGSSYEQYF.

The rearrangement joins TRBV5-4 to TRBJ2-5, with TRBD2 identical over 9 bases. V lost 1 base to trimming and J lost 0 bases; unmatched junction nucleotides: 7. Looked up from germline, CDR1 is SGHNT and CDR2 is YYREEE (reference sequence). This CDR3 spans 17 amino acids. CDR3 DNA sequence: TGTGCCAGCAGCTTGTCCAAACTAGCGGGTAACCAAGAGACCCAGTACTTC. Residues: CASSLSKLAGNQETQYF. The full variable domain, in which reference TRBV5-4 and TRBJ2-5 provide the parts outside the CDR3, is ETGVTQSPTHLIKTRGQQVTLRCSSQSGHNTVSWYQQALGQGPQFIFQYYREEENGRGNFPPRFSGLQFPNYSSELNVNALELDDSALYLCASSLSKLAGNQETQYFGPGTRLLVL.

This sequence joins TRBV5-1 and TRBJ2-5; D possibly corresponds to TRBD1 (5 bases). The J call is uncertain, as TRBJ2-7 better fits the DNA end. The V gene's germline CDR1 is SGHRS and CDR2 YFSETQ. This CDR3 is built from 14 residues. CDR3 bases: TGCGCCAGCAGCGATAGTCATACCGACAGCGAGCAGTACTTC. Its protein product is CASSDSHTDSEQYF.

This chain connects TRBV28 to TRBJ2-7, with 9 bases lining up with TRBD2. The germline CDR1 and CDR2 sequences are MDHEN and SYDVKM. The CDR3 totals 14 residues. Losses at the gene ends were 8 bases for V and 2 bases for J; bases not matched to a gene: 7. The CDR3 DNA is TGTGCCAGCGCCTTTAGCGGGGGTACCTACGAGCAGTACTTC. Translated: CASAFSGGTYEQYF. Supplemented by reference TRBV28 and TRBJ2-7, the full variable domain reads DVKVTQSSRYLVKRTGEKVFLECVQDMDHENMFWYRQDPGLGLRLIYFSYDVKMKEKGDIPEGYSVSREKKERFSLILESASTNQTSMYLCASAFSGGTYEQYFGPGTRLTVT.

The V gene is TRBV6-5, the J gene TRBJ2-2; TRBD1 aligns across 7 bases. Trimming cost V 4 bases and J 6 bases; bases outside gene matches: 11. In germline, CDR1 is MNHEY, CDR2 SVGAGI. There are 16 residues in the CDR3. CDR3 bases: TGTGCCAGCAGTTCGGGGACAGCCTCCTGGCCCGGGGAGCTGTTTTTT. Encoded protein: CASSSGTASWPGELFF.

CDR3 residues: CASSLAGVALNTQYF. The DNA for the CDR3 is TGCGCCAGCAGCCTAGCGGGAGTAGCTTTGAATACGCAGTATTTT. The chain uses TRBV5-1 and TRBJ2-3; 10 bases line up with TRBD2. The CDR3 is 15 amino acids. Germline lookup yields CDR1 SGHRS and CDR2 YFSETQ. Trimming at V came to 4 bases and at J to 7 bases, leaving 9 bases not matched to a gene.

The chain joins TRBV5-1 to TRBJ1-1; 9 bases align to TRBD1. Germline loops: CDR1 SGHRS, CDR2 YFSETQ. This CDR3 has 15 residues. Trimming removed 0 bases from V and 5 bases from J; junction bases left unmatched: 5. The CDR3, as DNA: TGCGCCAGCAGCTTGGCCACAGGGGGCATTACTGAAGCTTTCTTT. Amino acids: CASSLATGGITEAFF. Supplemented by reference TRBV5-1 and TRBJ1-1, the full variable domain reads KAGVTQTPRYLIKTRGQQVTLSCSPISGHRSVSWYQQTPGQGLQFLFEYFSETQRNKGNFPGRFSGRQFSNSRSEMNVSTLELGDSALYLCASSLATGGITEAFFGQGTRLTVV.

V usage is TRBV2 and J usage is TRBJ2-2; no reliable D call. The CDR3 is 15 residues long. The germline V gene encodes CDR1 SNHLY and CDR2 FYNNEI. V dropped 5 bases and J dropped 4 bases, with 14 bases sitting between them. The CDR3, as DNA: TGTGCCAGCAGTTTACTATCCGTGGTCACCGGGGAGCTGTTTTTT. Protein: CASSLLSVVTGELFF.

This clone was observed once. This chain joins TRBV5-4 and TRBJ1-4; D possibly corresponds to TRBD1 (5 bases). The CDR3 contains 15 residues. Between the trimmed V and J ends, which lost 4 bases and 2 bases, there was a span of 12 bases. In germline, CDR1 is SGHNT, CDR2 YYREEE (reference sequence). Here the CDR3 reads CASSPDSATNEKLFF. The CDR3 DNA reads TGTGCCAGCAGCCCTGACAGTGCTACTAATGAAAAACTGTTTTTT.

The chain combines TRBV5-1 with TRBJ1-2; no clear D. V lost 2 bases and J lost 5, with 7 bases in between. In germline, CDR1 is SGHRS, CDR2 YFSETQ. The CDR3 extends over 12 amino acids. CDR3 nucleotides: TGCGCCAGCAGCTTTGAAGATTATGGCTACACCTTC. Amino acid sequence: CASSFEDYGYTF.

CDR3 in amino acids: CASRRTSGSSYEQYF. CDR3 coding DNA: TGTGCCAGCAGAAGGACTAGCGGGAGCTCCTACGAGCAGTACTTC. This chain uses TRBV6-5 with TRBJ2-5, with TRBD2 matching over 13 bases. The tail of the sequence fits TRBJ2-7 better, so the J call may be wrong. The CDR3 contains 15 residues. Per germline, CDR1 MNHEY and CDR2 SVGAGI.

The gene calls are TRBV6-5 and TRBJ1-1; a weak D match, TRBD1 (5 bases). Looked up from germline, CDR1 is MNHEY and CDR2 is SVGAGI. The CDR3 is 15 residues long. Deletions cut 3 bases from V and 5 bases from J, with 16 bases between. CDR3 region: CASSYEYGGRTEAFF. The CDR3 nucleotides read TGTGCCAGCAGTTATGAGTACGGGGGTCGAACTGAAGCTTTCTTT.

The rearrangement links TRBV20-1 to TRBJ2-5, with D unclear. V dropped 6 bases and J dropped 3 bases, with 5 bases sitting between them. This CDR3 contains 10 residues. Looked up from germline, CDR1 is DFQATT and CDR2 is SNEGSKA (reference sequence). Here the CDR3 reads CSALEETQYF. The DNA for the CDR3 is TGCAGTGCCCTAGAAGAGACCCAGTACTTC.

This chain links TRBV27 with TRBJ2-7; a weak D match, TRBD2 (5 bases). The CDR3 loop spans 16 amino acids. Trimming took off 6 bases at V and 4 bases at J, with 22 bases between the two ends. Per germline, CDR1 MNHEY and CDR2 SMNVEV (reference sequence). The CDR3 DNA sequence: TGTGCCAGCAGGGTTGGTAGCAGCGGCGTTCCATACGAGCAGTACTTC. Translated, it gives CASRVGSSGVPYEQYF.